The 10 T cell receptor beta chains in this list originate from one sample, sequenced in a study of T cell changes during pregnancy in multiple sclerosis. Profiling relied on immunoSEQ multiplex PCR, and the TCRdb table lists in-frame clones only, not all of them. In the table there are about 96,000 clones, approximately 92% of which are singletons. Sequencing used peripheral blood, obtained in the first trimester of pregnancy. All receptors come from a female donor with multiple sclerosis, enrolled in a pregnancy study.

V usage is TRBV7-2 and J usage is TRBJ2-1; 12 positions agree with TRBD2. J was trimmed by 6 bases and V by 3 bases; bases with no gene match: 3. The germline V gene encodes CDR1 SGHTA and CDR2 FQGNSA. This CDR3 region has 15 residues. The CDR3 loop is CASSLTSGSGNEQFF. The DNA of the CDR3 is TGTGCCAGCAGCTTGACTAGCGGGAGCGGCAATGAGCAGTTCTTC.

This clone appeared a single time. The rearrangement joins TRBV28 to TRBJ1-1; no reliable D call. CDR1 is MDHEN and CDR2 is SYDVKM in the germline V gene. The CDR3 covers 12 residues. V dropped 8 bases and J dropped 7 bases, with 14 bases sitting between them. Here the CDR3 DNA reads TGTGCCAGCTTGGACTGGACCCTTGAAGCTTTCTTT. As protein: CASLDWTLEAFF.

The chain recombines TRBV18 with TRBJ2-7; 11 positions agree with TRBD2. The CDR3 is 17 amino acids. V shed 3 bases and J 1 base; nucleotides not matched to a gene: 8. Germline V gene data show CDR1 as KGHSH and CDR2 as LQKENI. CDR3 sequence: CASSPETSGEVSYEQYF. In nucleotides, the CDR3 is TGTGCCAGCTCACCGGAGACTAGCGGGGAGGTATCCTACGAGCAGTACTTC.

This clone was detected a few times. V gene TRBV6-6 combines with J gene TRBJ2-7; a possible D gene is TRBD1 (5 bases). Trimming removed 0 bases from V and 0 bases from J, with 6 bases in between. The CDR3 runs 14 residues. CDR1 and CDR2 (germline): MNHNY, SVGAGI (reference sequence). The CDR3 reads CASSYSTASYEQYF. CDR3 in DNA: TGTGCCAGCAGTTACTCGACAGCCTCCTACGAGCAGTACTTC.

This chain uses TRBV7-2 with TRBJ2-5; 8 nucleotides line up with TRBD1. Germline-derived CDR1 and CDR2 are SGHTA and FQGNSA. J was trimmed by 6 bases and V by 5 bases; bases with no gene match: 8. CDR3 length: 14 residues. CDR3 residues: CASSPTGTGKTQYF. The CDR3 nucleotides read TGTGCCAGCAGCCCAACTGGGACAGGAAAGACCCAGTACTTC.

The chain joins TRBV11-3 to TRBJ2-3; D possibly corresponds to TRBD2 (6 bases). Trimming removed 1 base from V and 2 bases from J, with 10 bases in between. Germline CDR1 and CDR2: SGHNT and YENEEA. There are 15 residues in the CDR3. The CDR3 here is CASSLGTSPTDTQYF. CDR3 bases: TGTGCCAGCAGCTTAGGCACTAGCCCCACAGATACGCAGTATTTT.

The genes are TRBV6-5 and TRBJ1-4; 11 nucleotides agree with TRBD1. CDR1 is MNHEY and CDR2 is SVGAGI in the germline V gene. J lost 10 bases, V lost 2 bases, and 6 bases had no gene match. The CDR3 is 15 amino acids. The CDR3 DNA sequence: TGTGCCAGCAGTTACGCACGGGACAGGGGGAGAAAACTGTTTTTT. Translating it yields CASSYARDRGRKLFF.

J is TRBJ2-5 and V is TRBV6-5; 8 nucleotides agree with TRBD2. In germline, CDR1 is MNHEY, CDR2 SVGAGI. After removal of 2 bases from V and 2 bases from J, the junction contained 4 bases not matched to a gene. The CDR3 runs to 15 residues. CDR3 amino acids: CASSYTVAGQETQYF. CDR3 sequence (DNA): TGTGCCAGCAGTTACACCGTAGCGGGACAAGAGACCCAGTACTTC.

V usage is TRBV19 and J usage is TRBJ1-2; D may be TRBD1 (6 bases). Germline CDR1 and CDR2: LNHDA and SQIVND (reference sequence). CDR3 length: 14 amino acids. The V gene lost 6 bases and the J gene lost 0 bases, with 11 bases spanning the gap. The CDR3 nucleotides read TGTGCCAGTAGACGGGACATTTCTAACTATGGCTACACCTTC. Translation: CASRRDISNYGYTF.

The J gene is TRBJ2-2, the V gene TRBV29-1; 7 bases are shared with TRBD1. CDR1 is SQVTM, CDR2 ANQGSEA, per germline. The trim removed 6 bases at V and 5 bases at J, leaving 6 bases unmatched. The CDR3 has 13 amino acids. The CDR3 DNA is TGCAGCGTGGATCGACAGGGAACCGGGGAGCTGTTTTTT. Its protein is CSVDRQGTGELFF.